A single sample is the source of the 9 T cell receptor beta chains below, sequenced in a study of T cells in Graves' hyperthyroidism and ophthalmopathy. RNA transcripts served as the template for amplifying TCR beta CDR3 regions. A first-round RT-PCR of the TCR CDR3 used the HTBI primer set. Via MiXCR, TCRdb re-called the multiplex PCR reads, giving one row per CDR3 protein. The table records hundreds of thousands of distinct CDR3 sequences, 30% to 40% of them present only once. Input material: blood. Receptor source: a woman in her forties with Graves' hyperthyroidism.

This clonotype was counted only a few times. The CDR3 loop is CASSLVVVDTEAFF. For the CDR3, the DNA is TGTGCCAGCAGCTTAGTGGTGGTGGACACTGAAGCTTTCTTT. The chain recombines TRBV7-2 with TRBJ1-1; no clear D gene. Per the germline V gene, CDR1 is SGHTA and CDR2 is FQGNSA. V lost 1 base, J lost 3 bases, and 9 bases lay in between. The CDR3 runs to 14 residues. Full variable domain (rest looked up from reference TRBV7-2 and TRBJ1-1): GAGVSQSPSNKVTEKGKDVELRCDPISGHTALYWYRQSLGQGLEFLIYFQGNSAPDKSGLPSDRFSAERTGGSVSTLTIQRTQQEDSAVYLCASSLVVVDTEAFFGQGTRLTVV.

In the case of this clonotype: This may stem from a read error, because a much larger clone lies one nucleotide away. The V gene is TRBV11-2, the J gene TRBJ1-1, with a tentative D call TRBD1 (6 bases). CDR1 is SGHAT and CDR2 is FQNNGV in the germline V gene. The CDR3 runs 16 residues. The V end lost 1 base, the J end lost 6 bases, and 18 bases lay between the germline ends. The CDR3 nucleotides read TGTGCCAGCAGCTTAGGGGGGCGCGGTACACAGGCTGAAGCTTTCTTT. Translation: CASSLGGRGTQAEAFF.

This clonotype has just a few counts. V usage is TRBV7-9 and J usage is TRBJ2-7, with 8 bases lining up with TRBD2. Germline V gene sequence: CDR1 SEHNR, CDR2 FQNEAQ (reference sequence). This CDR3 spans 15 amino acids. Germline trimming cut 2 bases from V and 2 bases from J; bases unmatched to any gene: 5. CDR3 sequence (DNA): TGTGCCAGCAGCTTATTCCAGCGGGGGACCTACGAGCAGTACTTC. This codes for CASSLFQRGTYEQYF.

The chain carries TRBV29-1 and TRBJ2-7; no definite D call. There are 9 residues in the CDR3. Germline values: CDR1 SQVTM, CDR2 ANQGSEA. The ends were cut back, 8 bases at V and 7 bases at J, with 9 bases in the middle. CDR3 DNA sequence: TGCAGCCCAGAAACTGAGCAGTACTTC. Protein: CSPETEQYF.

Details on this clonotype: Germline and junction disagree at one end, which may indicate a read error. The chain joins TRBV19 to TRBJ1-5; D not certain. CDR1 and CDR2 from the germline V gene are LNHDA and SQIVND (reference sequence). This CDR3 has 13 amino acids. CDR3 residues: CASGIADDQPQHF. The DNA of the CDR3 is TGTGCCAGTGGTATAGCTGACGATCAGCCCCAGCATTTT.

The chain is built from TRBV2 and TRBJ2-5; the D is unclear. The length of the CDR3 is 13 residues. Trimming pared 8 bases from V and 2 bases from J, leaving 12 bases between. Germline values: CDR1 SNHLY, CDR2 FYNNEI. Here the CDR3 reads CASQEADQETQYF. The CDR3 DNA reads TGTGCCAGCCAAGAGGCCGATCAAGAGACCCAGTACTTC.

The chain recombines TRBV7-2 with TRBJ1-3; no reliable D call. The germline V gene encodes CDR1 SGHTA and CDR2 FQGNSA. V lost 8 bases to trimming and J lost 0 bases, with 14 bases between them. This CDR3 contains 15 residues. CDR3 bases: TGTGCCAGCTCACCAAGGGAGATCTCTGGAAACACCATATATTTT. Translating gives CASSPREISGNTIYF. The whole variable domain, remainder taken from reference TRBV7-2 and TRBJ1-3, is GAGVSQSPSNKVTEKGKDVELRCDPISGHTALYWYRQSLGQGLEFLIYFQGNSAPDKSGLPSDRFSAERTGGSVSTLTIQRTQQEDSAVYLCASSPREISGNTIYFGEGSWLTVV.

A remark on this clonotype: The conserved phenylalanine or tryptophan is not found at the CDR3 terminus, so this likely reflects a read error. The chain couples TRBV6-6 to TRBJ2-2; D is tentatively TRBD1 or TRBD2 (6 bases each). Germline values: CDR1 MNHNY, CDR2 SVGAGI (reference sequence). This CDR3 is 15 amino acids long. With 6 bases removed from V and 0 bases from J, the gap between germline ends came to 11 bases. The CDR3 bases are TGTGCCAGCAGGGAGGGACACGCGAACACCGGGGAGCTGTTTCTT. The encoded protein is CASREGHANTGELFL.

The chain combines TRBV10-3 with TRBJ2-7; TRBD1 aligns across 7 bases. The CDR3 length is 14 residues. CDR1 is ENHRY, CDR2 SYGVKD, per germline. The trim removed 10 bases at V and 5 bases at J, leaving 14 bases unmatched. CDR3 region: CASNLYRGYNEQYF. Written as DNA, the CDR3 is TGTGCCAGCAACCTATACAGGGGATACAACGAGCAGTACTTC.